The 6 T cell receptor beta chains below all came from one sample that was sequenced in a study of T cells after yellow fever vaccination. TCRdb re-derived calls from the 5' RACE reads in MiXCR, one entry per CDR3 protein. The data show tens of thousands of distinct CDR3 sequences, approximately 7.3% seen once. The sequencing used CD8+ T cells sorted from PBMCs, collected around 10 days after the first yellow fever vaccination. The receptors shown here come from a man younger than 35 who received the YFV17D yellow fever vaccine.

The CDR3 region has the DNA TGTGCCAGCAGCTTACAAGAGTGGGGGCGAACTAATGAAAAACTGTTTTTT. Protein product: CASSLQEWGRTNEKLFF. The chain carries TRBV7-9 and TRBJ1-4; D is possibly TRBD1 (6 bases). The CDR3 length is 17 residues. CDR1 is SEHNR, CDR2 FQNEAQ, per germline (reference sequence). V lost 2 bases, J lost 1 base, and 14 bases lay in between.

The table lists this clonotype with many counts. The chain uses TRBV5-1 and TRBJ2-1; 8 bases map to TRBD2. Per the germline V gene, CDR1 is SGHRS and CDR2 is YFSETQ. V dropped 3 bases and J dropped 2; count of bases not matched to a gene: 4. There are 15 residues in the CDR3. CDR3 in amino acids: CASSSGGAAYNEQFF. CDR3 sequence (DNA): TGCGCCAGCAGCTCGGGAGGGGCGGCCTACAATGAGCAGTTCTTC.

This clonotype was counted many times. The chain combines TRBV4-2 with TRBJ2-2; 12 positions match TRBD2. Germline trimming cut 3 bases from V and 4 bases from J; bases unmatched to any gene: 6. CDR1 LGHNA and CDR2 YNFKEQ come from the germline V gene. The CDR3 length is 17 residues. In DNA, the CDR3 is TGTGCCAGCAGCCACTCTAGCGGGGGGGCTGTCACCGGGGAGCTGTTTTTT. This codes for CASSHSSGGAVTGELFF.

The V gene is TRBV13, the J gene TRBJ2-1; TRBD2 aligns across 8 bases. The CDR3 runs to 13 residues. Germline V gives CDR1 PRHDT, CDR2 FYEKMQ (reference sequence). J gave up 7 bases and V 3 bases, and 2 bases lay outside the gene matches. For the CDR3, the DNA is TGTGCCAGCAGCTTGGGCGGGGGGAATGAGCAGTTCTTC. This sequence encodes CASSLGGGNEQFF.

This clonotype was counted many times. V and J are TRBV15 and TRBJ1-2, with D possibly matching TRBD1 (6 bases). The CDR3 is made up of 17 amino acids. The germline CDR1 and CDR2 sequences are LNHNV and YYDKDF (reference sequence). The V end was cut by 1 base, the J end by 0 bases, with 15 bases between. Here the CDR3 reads CATSRVEQGYSNYGYTF. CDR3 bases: TGTGCCACCAGCAGAGTAGAACAGGGATACTCTAACTATGGCTACACCTTC.

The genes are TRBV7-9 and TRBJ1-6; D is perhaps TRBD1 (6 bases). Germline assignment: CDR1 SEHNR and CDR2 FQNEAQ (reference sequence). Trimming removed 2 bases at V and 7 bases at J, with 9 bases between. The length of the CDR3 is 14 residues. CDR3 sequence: CASSLTGTNSPLHF. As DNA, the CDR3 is TGTGCCAGCAGCTTAACAGGGACGAATTCACCCCTCCACTTT.